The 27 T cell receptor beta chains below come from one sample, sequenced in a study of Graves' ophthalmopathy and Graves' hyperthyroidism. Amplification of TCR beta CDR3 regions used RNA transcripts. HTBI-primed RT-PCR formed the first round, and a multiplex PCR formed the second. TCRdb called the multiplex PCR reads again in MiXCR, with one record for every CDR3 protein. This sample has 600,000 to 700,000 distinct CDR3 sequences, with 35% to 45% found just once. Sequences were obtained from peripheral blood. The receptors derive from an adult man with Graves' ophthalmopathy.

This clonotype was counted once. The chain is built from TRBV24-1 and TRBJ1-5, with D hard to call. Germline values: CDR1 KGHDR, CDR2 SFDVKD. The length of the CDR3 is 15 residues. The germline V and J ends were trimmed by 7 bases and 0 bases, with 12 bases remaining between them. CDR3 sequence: CATSEGPDSNQPQHF. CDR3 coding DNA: TGTGCCACCAGCGAAGGGCCAGATAGCAATCAGCCCCAGCATTTT.

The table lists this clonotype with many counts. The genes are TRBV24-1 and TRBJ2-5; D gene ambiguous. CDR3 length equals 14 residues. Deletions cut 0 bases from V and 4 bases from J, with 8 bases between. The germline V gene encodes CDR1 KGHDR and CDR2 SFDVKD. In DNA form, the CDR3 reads TGTGCCACCAGTGATTTGGATGTCGGAGAGACCCAGTACTTC. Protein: CATSDLDVGETQYF.

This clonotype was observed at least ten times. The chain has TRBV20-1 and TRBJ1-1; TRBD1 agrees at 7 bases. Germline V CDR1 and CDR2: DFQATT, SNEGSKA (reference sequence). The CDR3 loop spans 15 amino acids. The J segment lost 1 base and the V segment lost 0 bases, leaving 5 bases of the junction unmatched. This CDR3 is CSARDPRQGNTEAFF. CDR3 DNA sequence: TGCAGTGCTAGAGACCCAAGACAGGGGAACACTGAAGCTTTCTTT.

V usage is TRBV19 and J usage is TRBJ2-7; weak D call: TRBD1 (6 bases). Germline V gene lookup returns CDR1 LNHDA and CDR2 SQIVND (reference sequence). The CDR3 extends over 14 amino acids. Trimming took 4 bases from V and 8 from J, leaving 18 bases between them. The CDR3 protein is CASSNTGNQPQQYF. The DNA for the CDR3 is TGTGCCAGTAGTAACACAGGGAATCAGCCCCAGCAGTACTTC.

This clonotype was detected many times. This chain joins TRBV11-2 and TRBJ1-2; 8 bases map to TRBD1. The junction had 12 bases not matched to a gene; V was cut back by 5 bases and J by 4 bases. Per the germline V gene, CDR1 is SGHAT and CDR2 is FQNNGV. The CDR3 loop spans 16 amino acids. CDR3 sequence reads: CASSQGTGGSSYGYTF. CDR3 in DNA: TGTGCCAGCAGCCAGGGTACAGGGGGAAGTAGCTATGGCTACACCTTC.

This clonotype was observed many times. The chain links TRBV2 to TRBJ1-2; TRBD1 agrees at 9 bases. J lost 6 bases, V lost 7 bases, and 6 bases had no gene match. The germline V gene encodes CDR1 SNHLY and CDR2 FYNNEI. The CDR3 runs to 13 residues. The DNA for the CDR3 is TGTGCCAGCAAGGAACAGGGGGCGGATGGCTACACCTTC. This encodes CASKEQGADGYTF.

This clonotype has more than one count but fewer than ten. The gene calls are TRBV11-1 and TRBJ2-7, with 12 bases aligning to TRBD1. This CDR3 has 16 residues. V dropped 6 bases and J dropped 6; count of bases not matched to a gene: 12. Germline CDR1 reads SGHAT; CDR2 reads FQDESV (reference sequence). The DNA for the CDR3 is TGTGCCAGCAGTCTGTCGGCGGGACAGGGGGCGGGCGAGCAGTACTTC. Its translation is CASSLSAGQGAGEQYF.

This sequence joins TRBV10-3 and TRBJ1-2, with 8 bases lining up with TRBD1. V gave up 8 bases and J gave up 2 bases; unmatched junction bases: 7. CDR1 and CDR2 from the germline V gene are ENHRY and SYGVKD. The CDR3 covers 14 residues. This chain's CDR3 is CAISRGQENYGYTF. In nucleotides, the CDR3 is TGTGCCATCTCAAGGGGACAGGAAAACTATGGCTACACCTTC.

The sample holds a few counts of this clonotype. The chain's CDR3 is CASSYRQDTGELFF. CDR3 in DNA: TGTGCCAGCAGTTACCGGCAGGACACCGGGGAGCTGTTTTTT. J is TRBJ2-2 and V is TRBV6-6; D gene unclear. This CDR3 has 14 residues. Germline V gene sequence: CDR1 MNHNY, CDR2 SVGAGI (reference sequence). V was trimmed by 2 bases and J by 3 bases, leaving 7 bases between them.

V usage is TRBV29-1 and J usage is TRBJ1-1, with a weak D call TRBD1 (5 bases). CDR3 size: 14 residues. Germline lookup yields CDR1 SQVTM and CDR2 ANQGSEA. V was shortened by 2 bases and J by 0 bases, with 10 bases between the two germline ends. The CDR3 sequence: CSVERGAMNTEAFF. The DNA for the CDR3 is TGCAGCGTTGAAAGGGGAGCTATGAACACTGAAGCTTTCTTT.

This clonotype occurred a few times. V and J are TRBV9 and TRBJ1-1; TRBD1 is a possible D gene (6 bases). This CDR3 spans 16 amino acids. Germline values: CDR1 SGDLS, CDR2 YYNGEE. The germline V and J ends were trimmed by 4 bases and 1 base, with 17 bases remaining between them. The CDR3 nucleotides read TGTGCCAGCAGCCCGGGTGGGGGGCTTGGGAACACTGAAGCTTTCTTT. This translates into CASSPGGGLGNTEAFF.

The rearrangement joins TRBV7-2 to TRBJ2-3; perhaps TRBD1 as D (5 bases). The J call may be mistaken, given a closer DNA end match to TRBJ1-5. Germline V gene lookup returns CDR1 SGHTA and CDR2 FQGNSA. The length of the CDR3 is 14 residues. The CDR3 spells CASRGLAVTDTQHF. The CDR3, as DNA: TGTGCCAGCAGGGGACTAGCGGTCACAGATACGCAGCATTTT.

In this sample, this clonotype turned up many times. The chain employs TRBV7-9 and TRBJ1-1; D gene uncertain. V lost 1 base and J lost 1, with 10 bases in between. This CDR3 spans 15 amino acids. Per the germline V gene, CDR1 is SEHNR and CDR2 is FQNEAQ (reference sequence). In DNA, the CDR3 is TGTGCCAGCAGCTTAGAAACTGGGAGGAACACTGAAGCTTTCTTT. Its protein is CASSLETGRNTEAFF.

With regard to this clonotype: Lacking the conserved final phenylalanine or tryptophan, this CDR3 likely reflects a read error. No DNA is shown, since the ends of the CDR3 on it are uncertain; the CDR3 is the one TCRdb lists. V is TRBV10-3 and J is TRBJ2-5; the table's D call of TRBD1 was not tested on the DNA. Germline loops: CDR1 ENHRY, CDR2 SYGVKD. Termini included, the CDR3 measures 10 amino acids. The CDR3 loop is CASSRGQRVQ.

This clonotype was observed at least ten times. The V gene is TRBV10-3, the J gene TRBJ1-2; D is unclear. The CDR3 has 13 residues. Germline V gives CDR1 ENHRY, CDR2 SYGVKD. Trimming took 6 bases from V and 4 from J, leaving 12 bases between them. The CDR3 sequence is CAISLDGVYGYTF. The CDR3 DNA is TGTGCCATCAGCCTGGACGGAGTCTATGGCTACACCTTC.

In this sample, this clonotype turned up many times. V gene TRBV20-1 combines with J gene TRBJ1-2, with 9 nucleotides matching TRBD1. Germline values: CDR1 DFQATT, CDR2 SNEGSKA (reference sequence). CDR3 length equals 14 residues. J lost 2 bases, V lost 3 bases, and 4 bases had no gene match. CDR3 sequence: CSASPGQGNYGYTF. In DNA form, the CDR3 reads TGCAGTGCTAGCCCGGGACAGGGAAACTATGGCTACACCTTC.

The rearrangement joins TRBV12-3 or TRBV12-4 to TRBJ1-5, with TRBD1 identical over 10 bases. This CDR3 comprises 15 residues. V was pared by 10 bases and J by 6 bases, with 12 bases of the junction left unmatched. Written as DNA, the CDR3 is TGTGCCATCAGACCGGGACAGGGGTTTCTTCAGCCCCAGCATTTT. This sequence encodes CAIRPGQGFLQPQHF.

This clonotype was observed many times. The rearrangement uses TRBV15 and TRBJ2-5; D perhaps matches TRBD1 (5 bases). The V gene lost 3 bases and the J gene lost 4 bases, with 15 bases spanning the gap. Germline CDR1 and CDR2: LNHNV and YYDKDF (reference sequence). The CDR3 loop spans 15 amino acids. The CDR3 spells CATSSDRLLRETQYF. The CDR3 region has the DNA TGTGCCACCAGCAGTGACAGATTACTTAGAGAGACCCAGTACTTC.

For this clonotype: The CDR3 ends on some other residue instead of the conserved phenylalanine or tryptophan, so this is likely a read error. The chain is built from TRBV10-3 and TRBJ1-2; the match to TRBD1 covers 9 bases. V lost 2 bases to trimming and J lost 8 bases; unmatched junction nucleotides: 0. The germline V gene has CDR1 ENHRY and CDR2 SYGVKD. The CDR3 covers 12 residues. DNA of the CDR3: TGTGCCATCAGTGAGGGGACAGGGGGCTACACCTCC. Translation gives CAISEGTGGYTS.

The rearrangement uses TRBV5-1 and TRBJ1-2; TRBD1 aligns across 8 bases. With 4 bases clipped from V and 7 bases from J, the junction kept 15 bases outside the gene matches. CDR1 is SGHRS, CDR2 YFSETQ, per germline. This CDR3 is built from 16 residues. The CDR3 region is CASSPEGQAQRGGYTF. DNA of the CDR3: TGCGCCAGCAGCCCCGAGGGACAGGCTCAAAGGGGTGGCTACACCTTC.

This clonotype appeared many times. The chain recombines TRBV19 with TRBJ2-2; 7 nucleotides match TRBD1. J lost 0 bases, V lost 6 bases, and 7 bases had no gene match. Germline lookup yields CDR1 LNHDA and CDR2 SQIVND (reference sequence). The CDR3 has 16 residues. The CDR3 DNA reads TGTGCCAGTAGCCCCCGGGACAGAACGAACACCGGGGAGCTGTTTTTT. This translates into CASSPRDRTNTGELFF.

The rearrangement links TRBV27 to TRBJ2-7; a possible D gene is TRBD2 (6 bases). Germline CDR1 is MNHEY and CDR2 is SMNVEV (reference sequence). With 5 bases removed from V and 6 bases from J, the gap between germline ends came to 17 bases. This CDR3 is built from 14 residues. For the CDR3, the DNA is TGTGCCAGCAGTCCCGGATGGCGGGAAAGCGAGCAGTACTTC. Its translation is CASSPGWRESEQYF.

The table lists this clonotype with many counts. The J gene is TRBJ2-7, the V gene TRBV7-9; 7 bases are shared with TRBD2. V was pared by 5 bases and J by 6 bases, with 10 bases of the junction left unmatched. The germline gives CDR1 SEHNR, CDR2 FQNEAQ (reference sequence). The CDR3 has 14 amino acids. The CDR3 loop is CASSRGLDFVEQYF. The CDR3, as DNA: TGTGCCAGCAGCCGAGGACTAGACTTCGTCGAGCAGTACTTC.

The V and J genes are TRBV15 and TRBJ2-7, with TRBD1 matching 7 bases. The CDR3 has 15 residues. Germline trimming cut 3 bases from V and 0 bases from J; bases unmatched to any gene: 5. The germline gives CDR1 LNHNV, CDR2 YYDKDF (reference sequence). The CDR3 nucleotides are TGTGCCACCAGCAGCCAACGGGACAGCTCCTACGAGCAGTACTTC. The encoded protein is CATSSQRDSSYEQYF.

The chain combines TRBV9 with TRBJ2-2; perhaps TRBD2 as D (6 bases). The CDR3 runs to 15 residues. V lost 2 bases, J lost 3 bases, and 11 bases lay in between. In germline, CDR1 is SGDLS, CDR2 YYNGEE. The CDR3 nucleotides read TGTGCCAGCAGCGTCCGGGGGAGCGACACCGGGGAGCTGTTTTTT. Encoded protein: CASSVRGSDTGELFF.

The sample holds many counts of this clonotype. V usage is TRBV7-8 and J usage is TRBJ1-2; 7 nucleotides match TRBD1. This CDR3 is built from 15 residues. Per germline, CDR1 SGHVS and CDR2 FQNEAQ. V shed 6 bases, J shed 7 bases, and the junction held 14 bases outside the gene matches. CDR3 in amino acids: CASRLTRTGGSGYTF. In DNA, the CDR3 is TGTGCCAGCAGATTAACTAGGACAGGCGGGTCTGGCTACACCTTC.

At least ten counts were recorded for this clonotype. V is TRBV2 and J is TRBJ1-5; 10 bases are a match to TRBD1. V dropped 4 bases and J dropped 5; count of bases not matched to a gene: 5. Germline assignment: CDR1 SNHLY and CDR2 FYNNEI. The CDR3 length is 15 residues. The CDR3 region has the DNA TGTGCCAGCAGTGTAAGGACAGGGGGGGATCAGCCCCAGCATTTT. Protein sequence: CASSVRTGGDQPQHF.